This T cell receptor beta chain was recovered during a study of T cell responses to AZD1222 COVID-19 vaccine. This clone appeared a few times. What it recognizes is unknown. Findings of the study overall: Donors were mostly white British, more females; clonal diversity possibly underestimated. Epitopes outside B.1.351 and B.1.1.7 mutated regions reportedly drew nearly half of spike TCRs.

The assay was immunoSEQ multiplex PCR, and TCRdb's table has in-frame clones only and misses some. The table lists 150,000 or so clones, about 87% of them singletons. The sample here was peripheral blood, taken on day 0 of AZD1222 vaccination. The receptor's source is an adult in good health.

The CDR3 loop reads CASRGPGNTIYF. The CDR3 DNA reads TGTGCCAGCCGGGGGCCGGGAAACACCATATATTTT. The rearrangement uses TRBV12-3 or TRBV12-4 and TRBJ1-3; D possibly corresponds to TRBD1 (6 bases). The CDR3 spans 12 residues. The V end lost 8 bases, the J end lost 4 bases, and 9 bases lay between the germline ends.